The entry below describes one TCR beta chain. Its antigen is currently unknown. Germline V gene data show CDR1 as MNHNS and CDR2 as SASEGT. V was clipped by 3 bases and J by 8 bases, with 21 bases between them. The CDR3 totals 16 residues. Quantitative 5'-RACE with molecular barcodes produced the TCR beta libraries. From the 5' RACE reads, TCRdb called clonotypes with MiXCR, one entry per CDR3 protein. This table holds fewer than 650,000 distinct CDR3 sequences, 9.5% to 15% found once. The data stem from a study of CD8 T cells in ankylosing spondylitis. Notes on the study in general: Reportedly, disease-linked clones are significantly enriched in ankylosing spondylitis patients' matched synovial fluid. A subset of motif variants has previously been described in the synovial fluid and blood of reactive arthritis. A motif in TCR beta, a set of about eight highly homologous variants, appeared characteristic of ankylosing spondylitis blood. Disease-linked clones bore a CD8+ phenotype and were relatively rare in peripheral blood.

This TCR came from a male donor with ankylosing spondylitis. The sequenced sample was blood, either unsorted or a sorted T cell fraction (not recorded which). The rearrangement uses TRBV6-1 and TRBJ2-3; maybe TRBD2 (6 bases). The CDR3 here is CASSDGGDSRMGTQYF. The CDR3 bases are TGTGCCAGCAGTGACGGTGGGGACTCGAGAATGGGTACGCAGTATTTT.